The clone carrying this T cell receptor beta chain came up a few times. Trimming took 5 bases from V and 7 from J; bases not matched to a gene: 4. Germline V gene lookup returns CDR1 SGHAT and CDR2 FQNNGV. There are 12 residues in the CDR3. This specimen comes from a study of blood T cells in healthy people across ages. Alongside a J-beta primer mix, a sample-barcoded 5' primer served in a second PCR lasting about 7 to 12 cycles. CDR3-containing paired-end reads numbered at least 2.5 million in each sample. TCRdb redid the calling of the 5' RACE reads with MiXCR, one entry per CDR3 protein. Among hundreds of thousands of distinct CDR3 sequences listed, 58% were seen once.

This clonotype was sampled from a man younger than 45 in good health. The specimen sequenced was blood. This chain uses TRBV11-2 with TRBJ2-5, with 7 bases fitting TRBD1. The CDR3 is CASSPGGWTQYF. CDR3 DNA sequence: TGTGCCAGCAGCCCAGGGGGTTGGACCCAGTACTTC.